The T cell receptor beta chain under discussion was sequenced for a study of blood T cell repertoires in COVID-19. Overall study context: The origin of the acute and convalescent COVID-19 samples was the United States, Italy and Spain.

CDR3 length equals 14 residues. V shed 0 bases and J shed 4 bases, with 9 bases lying between them. In germline, CDR1 is LNHDA, CDR2 SQIVND (reference sequence). Measured with immunoSEQ multiplex PCR; TCRdb has only the in-frame clones, and not every one. The data contain more than 95,000 clones, approximately 89% of them singletons. The sequence was collected from a woman over 75 in a cohort sampled during active COVID-19. Sequencing used peripheral blood. The chain employs TRBV19 and TRBJ1-2; D may be TRBD1 (5 bases). CDR3 DNA: TGTGCCAGTAGTATAGAAAGGGGACTCTATGGCTACACCTTC. Translation: CASSIERGLYGYTF.